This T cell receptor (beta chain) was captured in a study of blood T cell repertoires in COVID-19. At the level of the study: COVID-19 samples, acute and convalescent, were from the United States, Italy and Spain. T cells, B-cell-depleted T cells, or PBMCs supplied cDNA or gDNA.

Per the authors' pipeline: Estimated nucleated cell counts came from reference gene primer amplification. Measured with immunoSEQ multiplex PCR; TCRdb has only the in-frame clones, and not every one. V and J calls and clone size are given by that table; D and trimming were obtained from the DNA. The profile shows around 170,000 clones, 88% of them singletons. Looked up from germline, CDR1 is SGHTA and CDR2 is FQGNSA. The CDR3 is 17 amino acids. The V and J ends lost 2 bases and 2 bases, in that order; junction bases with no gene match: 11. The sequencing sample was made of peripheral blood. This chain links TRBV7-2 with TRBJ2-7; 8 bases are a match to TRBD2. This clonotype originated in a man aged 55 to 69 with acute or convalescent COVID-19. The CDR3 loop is CASSLTPASGWTYEQYF. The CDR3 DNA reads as TGTGCCAGCAGCTTAACCCCGGCTAGCGGGTGGACCTACGAGCAGTACTTC.